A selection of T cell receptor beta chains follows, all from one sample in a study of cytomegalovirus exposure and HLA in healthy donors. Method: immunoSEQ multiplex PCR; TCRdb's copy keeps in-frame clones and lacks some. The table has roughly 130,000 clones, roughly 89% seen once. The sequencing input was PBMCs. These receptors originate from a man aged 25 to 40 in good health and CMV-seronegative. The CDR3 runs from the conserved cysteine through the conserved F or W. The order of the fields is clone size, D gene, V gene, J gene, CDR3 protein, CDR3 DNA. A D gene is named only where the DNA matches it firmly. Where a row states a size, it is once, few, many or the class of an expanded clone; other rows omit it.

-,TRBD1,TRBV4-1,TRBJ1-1,CASSQAAQGAWTEAFF,TGCGCCAGCAGCCAAGCCGCACAGGGGGCATGGACTGAAGCTTTCTTT
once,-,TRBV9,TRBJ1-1,CASSPPQNTEAFF,TGTGCCAGCAGCCCCCCCCAGAACACTGAAGCTTTCTTT
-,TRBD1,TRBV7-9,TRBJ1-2,CASSLETGGASDGYTF,TGTGCCAGCAGCTTAGAAACAGGGGGTGCAAGTGATGGCTACACCTTC
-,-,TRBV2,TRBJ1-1,CASSKVWSQAAFF,TGTGCCAGCAGTAAGGTCTGGTCCCAGGCAGCTTTCTTT
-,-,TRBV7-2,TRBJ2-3,CASSVTGGTQYF,TGTGCCAGCAGTGTCACCGGGGGTACGCAGTATTTT
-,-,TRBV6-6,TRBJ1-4,CASSRVGGEGEKLFF,TGTGCCAGCAGCCGTGTGGGTGGGGAGGGTGAAAAACTGTTTTTT
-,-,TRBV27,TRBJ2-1,CATLGGTAYNEQFF,TGTGCCACCTTAGGAGGGACAGCTTACAATGAGCAGTTCTTC
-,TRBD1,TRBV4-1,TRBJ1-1,CASSRTPRTGPEAFF,TGCGCCAGCAGCCGCACACCGAGGACAGGGCCTGAAGCTTTCTTT
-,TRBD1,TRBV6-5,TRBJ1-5,CASRRDRLAQPQHF,TGTGCCAGCAGGCGGGACAGGCTAGCCCAGCCCCAGCATTTT
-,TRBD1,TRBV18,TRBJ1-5,CASSPGQGNQQPQHF,TGTGCCAGCTCACCAGGACAGGGGAATCAACAGCCCCAGCATTTT
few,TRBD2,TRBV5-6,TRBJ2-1,CASSQPSGGAYNEQFF,TGTGCCAGCAGCCAACCGAGCGGGGGGGCCTACAATGAGCAGTTCTTC
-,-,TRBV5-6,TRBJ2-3,CASSLAGGRTDTQYF,TGTGCCAGCAGCTTGGCCGGGGGGCGCACAGATACGCAGTATTTT
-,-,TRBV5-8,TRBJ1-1,CASSLYAGDLPAFF,TGTGCCAGCAGCCTTTATGCGGGCGATCTCCCAGCTTTCTTT
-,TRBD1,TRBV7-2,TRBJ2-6,CASSSSGGGNVLTF,TGTGCCAGCAGCTCCTCAGGGGGCGGGAACGTCCTGACTTTC
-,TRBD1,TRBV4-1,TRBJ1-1,CASSQFRGTEAFF,TGCGCCAGCAGTCAATTCAGGGGGACTGAAGCTTTCTTT
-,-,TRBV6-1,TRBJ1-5,CASSERGPGWNQPQHF,TGTGCCAGCAGTGAAAGAGGGCCGGGGTGGAATCAGCCCCAGCATTTT
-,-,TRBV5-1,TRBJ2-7,CASSWVTSWYEQYF,TGCGCCAGCAGCTGGGTGACAAGCTGGTACGAGCAGTACTTC
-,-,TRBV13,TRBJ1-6,CASSLLRGSYNSPLHF,TGTGCCAGCAGCTTACTAAGGGGCTCCTATAATTCACCCCTCCACTTT
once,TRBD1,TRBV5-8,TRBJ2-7,CASSFRDRGYYEQYF,TGTGCCAGCAGCTTCCGGGACAGGGGCTATTACGAGCAGTACTTC
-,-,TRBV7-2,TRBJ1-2,CASSLEVRDYTF,TGTGCCAGCAGCTTAGAGGTCAGGGATTACACCTTC
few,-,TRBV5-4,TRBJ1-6,CASSPRGFDSPLHF,TGTGCCAGCAGCCCCCGAGGGTTTGATTCACCCCTCCACTTT
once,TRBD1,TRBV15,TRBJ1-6,CATRKDGTGDNSPLHF,TGTGCCACCAGGAAAGACGGGACAGGGGATAATTCACCCCTCCACTTT
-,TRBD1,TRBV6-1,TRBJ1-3,CASSDRVSGNTIYF,TGTGCCAGCAGCGACAGGGTATCGGGAAACACCATATATTTT
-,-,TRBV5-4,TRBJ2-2,CASSSHMTVANTGELFF,TGTGCCAGCAGCTCCCACATGACAGTCGCGAACACCGGGGAGCTGTTTTTT
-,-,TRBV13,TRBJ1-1,CASSFGQNTEAFF,TGTGCCAGCAGCTTTGGACAGAACACTGAAGCTTTCTTT
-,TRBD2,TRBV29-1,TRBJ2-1,CSARGLAGGNRQFF,TGCAGCGCCCGGGGACTAGCGGGGGGCAATAGGCAGTTCTTC
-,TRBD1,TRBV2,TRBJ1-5,CASRPPGQGTNQPQHF,TGTGCCAGCAGACCCCCGGGACAGGGGACCAATCAGCCCCAGCATTTT
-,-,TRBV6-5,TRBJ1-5,CASSYDLNQPQHF,TGTGCCAGCAGTTATGATCTAAATCAGCCCCAGCATTTT
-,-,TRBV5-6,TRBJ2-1,CASSLGRSHSEQFF,TGTGCCAGCAGCTTGGGTAGGTCCCACAGTGAGCAGTTCTTC
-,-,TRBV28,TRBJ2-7,CASSQQGYEQYF,TGTGCCAGCAGTCAACAGGGCTACGAGCAGTACTTC
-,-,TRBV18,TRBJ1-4,CATKPGRAGEKLFF,TGTGCCACCAAACCGGGGAGGGCCGGTGAAAAACTGTTTTTT
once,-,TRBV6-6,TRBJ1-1,CASSYGAGRHARAFF,TGTGCCAGCAGTTACGGGGCAGGGAGGCACGCTCGGGCTTTCTTT
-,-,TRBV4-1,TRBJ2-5,CASSQDIGMSRETQYF,TGCGCCAGCAGCCAAGATATCGGGATGAGTCGAGAGACCCAGTACTTC
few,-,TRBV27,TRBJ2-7,CASSLSQGYEQYF,TGTGCCAGCAGTTTAAGCCAGGGCTACGAGCAGTACTTC
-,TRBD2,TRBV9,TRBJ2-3,CASSVRLGLAGEPSTDTQYF,TGTGCCAGCAGCGTAAGGTTAGGACTAGCGGGGGAGCCAAGCACAGATACGCAGTATTTT
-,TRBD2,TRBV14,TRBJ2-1,CASSRQRGVYNEQFF,TGTGCCAGCAGCCGTCAGCGGGGGGTATACAATGAGCAGTTCTTC
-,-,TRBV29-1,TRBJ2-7,CSVQGNEQYF,TGCAGCGTTCAGGGAAACGAGCAGTACTTC
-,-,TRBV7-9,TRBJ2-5,CASSLASDSPQETQYF,TGTGCCAGCAGCTTAGCATCCGACTCGCCCCAAGAGACCCAGTACTTC
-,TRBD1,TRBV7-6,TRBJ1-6,CASSDSGGFNSPLHF,TGTGCCAGCAGCGATTCAGGGGGCTTTAATTCACCCCTCCACTTT
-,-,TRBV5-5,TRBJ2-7,CASSLRQALNHEQYF,TGTGCCAGCAGCTTGAGACAGGCCTTAAACCACGAGCAGTACTTC
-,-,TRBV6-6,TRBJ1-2,CASSPGGYGYTF,TGTGCCAGCAGCCCCGGTGGCTATGGCTACACCTTC
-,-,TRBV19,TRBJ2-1,CASSIRRGLMDEQFF,TGTGCCAGTAGTATACGGCGGGGGCTGATGGATGAGCAGTTCTTC
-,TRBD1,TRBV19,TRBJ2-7,CASSRAGTAYEQYF,TGTGCCAGTAGTAGAGCCGGGACAGCCTACGAGCAGTACTTC
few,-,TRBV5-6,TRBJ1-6,CASSLGAVTTF,TGTGCCAGCAGCTTGGGGGCCGTAACCACCTTT
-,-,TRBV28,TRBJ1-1,CASSSAGFQTEAFF,TGTGCCAGCAGTTCGGCAGGCTTTCAGACTGAAGCTTTCTTT
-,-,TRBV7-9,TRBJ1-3,CASSLLGLGARGNTIYF,TGTGCCAGCAGCTTACTTGGTCTGGGGGCGCGTGGAAACACCATATATTTT
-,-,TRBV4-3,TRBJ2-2,CASSQEAGLNTGELFF,TGCGCCAGCAGCCAAGAGGCGGGACTGAACACCGGGGAGCTGTTTTTT
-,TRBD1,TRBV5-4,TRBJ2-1,CASRQGFNEQFF,TGTGCCAGCAGACAGGGGTTTAATGAGCAGTTCTTC
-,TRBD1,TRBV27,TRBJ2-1,CASRRQGPYNEQFF,TGTGCCAGCAGGAGACAGGGACCCTACAATGAGCAGTTCTTC
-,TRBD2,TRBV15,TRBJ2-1,CATSRVRGLATEFF,TGTGCCACCAGCAGGGTGCGTGGACTAGCGACGGAATTCTTC